A selection of T cell receptor beta chains follows, all from one sample in a study of CXCR3-negative and CXCR3-positive naive CD8 T cells. TCRdb re-called the 5' RACE reads; one entry per CDR3 protein, DNA not given. The sample totals roughly 100,000 distinct CDR3 sequences. Specimen: naive CXCR3- CD8+ T cells from blood. Receptors were obtained from a human donor in good health. Some clones in this sample may be carry-over from other donors' samples. CDR3s include the opening cysteine and the closing phenylalanine or tryptophan.

j_call,v_call,cdr3_aa
TRBJ1-1,TRBV29-1,CSVVPFPGGAEAFF
TRBJ2-1,TRBV4-3,CASSPYGDLSSYNEQFF
TRBJ1-2,TRBV20-1,CSAREQGLYTF
TRBJ2-7,TRBV18,CASFPTATEDRVVAYEQYF
TRBJ1-1,TRBV12-3/TRBV12-4,CASSPTGTGRTEAFF
TRBJ2-1,TRBV20-1,CSARAWANNEQFF
TRBJ1-1,TRBV4-1,CASSQEGRVNTEAFF
TRBJ2-2,TRBV7-2,CASSLVSGGLNTGELFF
TRBJ2-5,TRBV5-4,CASSLGYGEETQYF
TRBJ2-5,TRBV27,CASRTRQAQETQYF
TRBJ2-1,TRBV6-5,CASTSWGVRNEQFF
TRBJ2-1,TRBV28,CASSPPTVSEQFF
TRBJ2-7,TRBV5-6,CASSDDTYEQYF
TRBJ2-3,TRBV5-5,CASSLGASSADTQYF
TRBJ2-7,TRBV7-7,CASSLAVGDAYEQYF
TRBJ2-7,TRBV15,CATSGGPVKTTYEQYF
TRBJ1-1,TRBV12-3/TRBV12-4,CASSLGNQGMNTEAFF
TRBJ2-7,TRBV7-9,CASSADSPFSYEQYF
TRBJ2-2,TRBV27,CASSPHLSDRGPGELFF
TRBJ2-4,TRBV5-4,CASSPSTGGIQYF
TRBJ2-1,TRBV21-1,CASSKASLAGVPEQFF
TRBJ2-2,TRBV28,CASTGNTGELFF